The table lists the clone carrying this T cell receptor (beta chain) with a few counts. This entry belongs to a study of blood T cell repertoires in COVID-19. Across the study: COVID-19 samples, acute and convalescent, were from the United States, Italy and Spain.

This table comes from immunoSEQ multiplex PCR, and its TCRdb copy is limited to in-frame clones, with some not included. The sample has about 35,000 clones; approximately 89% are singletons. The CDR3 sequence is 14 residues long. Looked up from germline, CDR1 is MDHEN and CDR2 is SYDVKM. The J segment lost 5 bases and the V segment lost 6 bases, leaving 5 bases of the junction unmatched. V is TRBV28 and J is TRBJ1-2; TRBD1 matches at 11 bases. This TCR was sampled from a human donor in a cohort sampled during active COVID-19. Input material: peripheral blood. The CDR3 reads CASRRTGGGYGYTF. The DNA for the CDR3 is TGTGCCAGCAGACGGACAGGGGGCGGATATGGCTACACCTTC.